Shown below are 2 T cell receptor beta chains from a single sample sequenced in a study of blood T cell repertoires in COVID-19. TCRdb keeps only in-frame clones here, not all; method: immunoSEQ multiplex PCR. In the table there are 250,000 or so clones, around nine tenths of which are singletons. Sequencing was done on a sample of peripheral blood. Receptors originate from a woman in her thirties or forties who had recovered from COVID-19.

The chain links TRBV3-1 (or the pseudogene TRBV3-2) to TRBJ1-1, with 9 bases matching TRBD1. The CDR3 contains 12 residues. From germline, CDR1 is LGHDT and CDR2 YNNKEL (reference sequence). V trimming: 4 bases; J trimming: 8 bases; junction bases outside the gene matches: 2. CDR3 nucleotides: TGTGCCAGCAGCCCACAGGGGGCGGAAGCTTTCTTT. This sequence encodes CASSPQGAEAFF.

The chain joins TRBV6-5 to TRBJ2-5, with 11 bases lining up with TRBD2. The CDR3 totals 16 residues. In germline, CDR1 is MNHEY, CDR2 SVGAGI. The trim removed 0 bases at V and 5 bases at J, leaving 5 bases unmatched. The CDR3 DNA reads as TGTGCCAGCAGTTACTCCGGAACTAGCGGGAGTGAGACCCAGTACTTC. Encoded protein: CASSYSGTSGSETQYF.